The next 30 T cell receptor beta chains were all read from a single sample in a study of control samples from healthy donors and cancer patients. TCRdb's copy holds only in-frame clones and misses some; the assay was immunoSEQ multiplex PCR. The sample has 90,000 to 100,000 clones, about four fifths seen once. Material: blood. The receptors were sampled from a woman in her twenties or thirties in good health.

This chain links TRBV6-1 with TRBJ1-2; TRBD1 matches at 7 bases. This CDR3 comprises 17 residues. Trimming at V came to 2 bases and at J to 5 bases, leaving 14 bases not matched to a gene. CDR1 MNHNS and CDR2 SASEGT come from the germline V gene. CDR3 region: CASSEFGGQGVRYGYTF. The CDR3 DNA reads TGTGCCAGCAGTGAATTTGGGGGGCAGGGGGTACGATATGGCTACACCTTC.

By share, this clone ranks as medium-sized. In nucleotides, the CDR3 is TGTGCCAGCAGTTACACGACAGGGAACACTGAAGCTTTCTTT. It yields the protein CASSYTTGNTEAFF. The rearrangement uses TRBV6-6 and TRBJ1-1, with a weak D call TRBD1 (6 bases). Per the germline V gene, CDR1 is MNHNY and CDR2 is SVGAGI (reference sequence). This CDR3 has 14 amino acids. Trimming pared 2 bases from V and 1 base from J, leaving 8 bases between.

The chain employs TRBV4-3 and TRBJ2-5, with D perhaps matching TRBD1 or TRBD2 (5 bases each). CDR1 and CDR2 from the germline V gene are LGHNA and YSLEER. CDR3 length: 15 amino acids. Trimming removed 2 bases at V and 5 bases at J, with 15 bases between. CDR3 in amino acids: CASSQPHRGSETQYF. For the CDR3, the DNA is TGCGCCAGCAGCCAACCCCACCGGGGCTCCGAGACCCAGTACTTC.

In its sample, this clone was seen once. This chain connects TRBV14 to TRBJ2-7; D remains ambiguous. This CDR3 is built from 14 residues. V gave up 4 bases and J gave up 3 bases, with 13 bases separating them. Per the germline V gene, CDR1 is SGHDN and CDR2 is FVKESK. The CDR3 DNA sequence: TGTGCCAGCAGCCCCCGCGCCGGCTACTACGAGCAGTACTTC. It encodes CASSPRAGYYEQYF.

The chain carries TRBV5-1 and TRBJ2-3; D tentatively fits TRBD1 or TRBD2 (5 bases each). Trimming shortened V by 4 bases and J by 0 bases, and 15 bases separated the two germline ends. Germline V gene data show CDR1 as SGHRS and CDR2 as YFSETQ. CDR3 length equals 16 residues. CDR3 sequence: CASSPTGRPSTDTQYF. In nucleotides, the CDR3 is TGCGCCAGCAGCCCCACGGGGCGGCCCAGCACAGATACGCAGTATTTT.

V gene TRBV29-1 combines with J gene TRBJ1-2; D is unresolved. CDR1 is SQVTM and CDR2 is ANQGSEA in the germline V gene. The V and J ends lost 1 base and 4 bases respectively, with 10 bases between them. CDR3 length: 13 amino acids. The CDR3 region has the DNA TGCAGCGTTGAAGGGCCACGAACCTATGGCTACACCTTC. It translates to CSVEGPRTYGYTF. Using reference TRBV29-1 and TRBJ1-2 for the parts outside the CDR3, the full variable domain is SAVISQKPSRDICQRGTSLTIQCQVDSQVTMMFWYRQQPGQSLTLIATANQGSEATYESGFVIDKFPISRPNLTFSTLTVSNMSPEDSSIYLCSVEGPRTYGYTFGSGTRLTVV.

The CDR3 here is CASSKRRGSNTEAFF. CDR3 nucleotides: TGTGCCAGCAGCAAAAGGCGGGGAAGCAACACTGAAGCTTTCTTT. The chain joins TRBV21-1 to TRBJ1-1. TRBV21-1 is reported as a pseudogene. The CDR3 has 15 amino acids.

The V call is TRBV19, the J call TRBJ2-1, with a tentative D call TRBD2 (7 bases). CDR1 and CDR2 from the germline V gene are LNHDA and SQIVND (reference sequence). V gave up 5 bases and J gave up 9 bases, with 17 bases separating them. This CDR3 comprises 14 residues. The CDR3 sequence: CASSLGGGAVEQFF. CDR3 coding DNA: TGTGCCAGTAGTCTGGGGGGGGGCGCGGTTGAGCAGTTCTTC.

The chain is built from TRBV11-2 and TRBJ2-3; unclear D gene. Trimming stripped 7 bases from V and 1 base from J, with 6 bases between. Germline V CDR1 and CDR2: SGHAT, FQNNGV. The CDR3 runs 12 residues. The CDR3 DNA sequence: TGTGCCAGCACCAATCGCACAGATACGCAGTATTTT. It encodes CASTNRTDTQYF.

The chain recombines TRBV5-8 with TRBJ2-6; TRBD1 aligns across 8 bases. V was pared by 5 bases and J by 4 bases, with 8 bases of the junction left unmatched. The germline V gene encodes CDR1 SGHTS and CDR2 YDEGEE. The CDR3 runs 16 residues. The CDR3 DNA reads TGTGCCAGCAGGAGGGGACAGGCCATCGGGGCCAACGTCCTGACTTTC. The encoded protein is CASRRGQAIGANVLTF. Using reference TRBV5-8 and TRBJ2-6 for the parts outside the CDR3, the full variable domain is EAGVTQSPTHLIKTRGQQATLRCSPISGHTSVYWYQQALGLGLQFLLWYDEGEERNRGNFPPRFSGRQFPNYSSELNVNALELEDSALYLCASRRGQAIGANVLTFGAGSRLTVL.

This clone was seen only a few times. The V gene is TRBV4-1, the J gene TRBJ2-7; D gene ambiguous. This CDR3 contains 15 residues. Trimming shortened V by 1 base and J by 3 bases, and 13 bases separated the two germline ends. Germline CDR1 is MGHRA and CDR2 is YSYEKL. The CDR3 protein is CASSQGSLARYEQYF. The CDR3, as DNA: TGCGCCAGCAGCCAAGGAAGCCTTGCCCGCTACGAGCAGTACTTC.

The gene calls are TRBV10-1 and TRBJ1-6; maybe TRBD1 (5 bases). CDR3 size: 14 residues. Germline lookup yields CDR1 WNHNN and CDR2 SYGVQD (reference sequence). The V and J ends lost 3 bases and 7 bases respectively, with 10 bases between them. CDR3 sequence (DNA): TGCGCCAGCAGTGAACTTAGGGGAAATTCACCCCTCCACTTT. Translation: CASSELRGNSPLHF.

V and J are TRBV5-6 and TRBJ2-1; 9 nucleotides line up with TRBD1. With V trimmed by 4 bases and J by 2 bases, 4 bases remained unmatched. Germline CDR1 and CDR2: SGHDT and YYEEEE. CDR3 length: 15 amino acids. The DNA for the CDR3 is TGTGCCAGCAGCCGGACAGGGGCCCCCTACAATGAGCAGTTCTTC. Translated: CASSRTGAPYNEQFF.

This clone was counted only a few times. V and J are TRBV18 and TRBJ1-6; no definite D call. CDR1 and CDR2 (germline): KGHSH, LQKENI. This CDR3 is 15 amino acids long. With 4 bases removed from V and 0 bases from J, the gap between germline ends came to 7 bases. CDR3 coding DNA: TGTGCCAGCTCACAAACGAGCTCCTATAATTCACCCCTCCACTTT. Encoded protein: CASSQTSSYNSPLHF.

The chain uses TRBV2 and TRBJ2-5; D unclear. V shed 3 bases and J shed 5 bases, with 19 bases lying between them. The CDR3 runs 16 residues. CDR1 SNHLY and CDR2 FYNNEI come from the germline V gene. The CDR3 DNA follows: TGTGCCAGCAGTGAGTTGGGCCTCCCCCCTGGGGAGACCCAGTACTTC. Translation gives CASSELGLPPGETQYF. Using reference TRBV2 and TRBJ2-5 for the parts outside the CDR3, the full variable domain is EPEVTQTPSHQVTQMGQEVILRCVPISNHLYFYWYRQILGQKVEFLVSFYNNEISEKSEIFDDQFSVERPDGSNFTLKIRSTKLEDSAMYFCASSELGLPPGETQYFGPGTRLLVL.

The rearrangement uses TRBV19 and TRBJ2-3, with 8 bases identical to TRBD1. J lost 4 bases, V lost 3 bases, and 9 bases had no gene match. The CDR3 runs to 16 residues. CDR1 and CDR2 (germline): LNHDA, SQIVND (reference sequence). The CDR3 here is CASSMGAGGSADTQYF. CDR3 DNA sequence: TGTGCCAGTAGTATGGGGGCAGGGGGCTCGGCAGATACGCAGTATTTT.

The chain joins TRBV29-1 to TRBJ2-3, with TRBD2 identical over 9 bases. Germline V CDR1 and CDR2: SQVTM, ANQGSEA. J gave up 1 base and V 5 bases, and 4 bases lay outside the gene matches. The CDR3 has 14 amino acids. The CDR3 coding sequence is TGCAGCGTTAGATCTAGCGGGGGCACAGATACGCAGTATTTT. The encoded protein is CSVRSSGGTDTQYF.

J is TRBJ2-7 and V is TRBV18; 10 bases fit TRBD2. The germline V gene has CDR1 KGHSH and CDR2 LQKENI. Trimming removed 4 bases from V and 3 bases from J; junction bases left unmatched: 6. The CDR3 totals 15 residues. The CDR3 DNA reads as TGTGCCAGCTCACGGAGCGGGGGGGCCCGCTACGAGCAGTACTTC. Translation gives CASSRSGGARYEQYF.

This chain uses TRBV13 with TRBJ2-7; 7 nucleotides match TRBD2. CDR3 length: 14 residues. The J segment lost 6 bases and the V segment lost 1 base, leaving 6 bases of the junction unmatched. Per germline, CDR1 PRHDT and CDR2 FYEKMQ (reference sequence). For the CDR3, the DNA is TGTGCCAGCAGCTTAGCGGTGACTAGCCCCGAGCAGTACTTC. This codes for CASSLAVTSPEQYF.

This clone showed up just a few times. The rearrangement uses TRBV7-8 and TRBJ2-5, with D possibly matching TRBD1 (5 bases). The CDR3 runs to 15 residues. The germline CDR1 and CDR2 sequences are SGHVS and FQNEAQ. V was clipped by 5 bases and J by 4 bases, with 17 bases between them. The CDR3 sequence: CASSPSSRGRETQYF. The CDR3 DNA sequence: TGTGCCAGCAGCCCGTCCTCTAGGGGCAGAGAGACCCAGTACTTC. Full variable domain (outside the CDR3, taken from reference TRBV7-8 and TRBJ2-5): GAGVSQSPRYKVAKRGQDVALRCDPISGHVSLFWYQQALGQGPEFLTYFQNEAQLDKSGLPSDRFFAERPEGSVSTLKIQRTQQEDSAVYLCASSPSSRGRETQYFGPGTRLLVL.

This clone was observed many times. V usage is TRBV4-3 and J usage is TRBJ1-2; 9 nucleotides match TRBD1. J lost 4 bases, V lost 4 bases, and 4 bases had no gene match. The CDR3 spans 14 residues. The germline V gene has CDR1 LGHNA and CDR2 YSLEER. The CDR3 loop is CASSPGQGTYGYTF. In DNA form, the CDR3 reads TGCGCCAGCAGCCCGGGACAGGGTACCTATGGCTACACCTTC.

CDR3: CASSQGGNQETQYF. CDR3 DNA: TGTGCCAGCAGCCAAGGGGGGAACCAAGAGACCCAGTACTTC. The J gene is TRBJ2-5, the V gene TRBV7-2; D tentatively reads TRBD1 or TRBD2 (6 bases each). V shed 5 bases and J shed 0 bases, with 10 bases lying between them. This CDR3 is 14 amino acids long. CDR1 is SGHTA, CDR2 FQGNSA, per germline.

V is TRBV28 and J is TRBJ1-1; D is unresolved. The CDR3 sequence is 13 residues long. V lost 7 bases to trimming and J lost 3 bases, with 12 bases between them. Germline CDR1 reads MDHEN; CDR2 reads SYDVKM. CDR3: CASTQYGDTEAFF. CDR3 sequence (DNA): TGTGCCAGCACTCAATACGGGGACACTGAAGCTTTCTTT.

The chain carries TRBV11-2 and TRBJ2-5; the D gene is possibly TRBD2 (7 bases). The CDR3 is 13 amino acids. Deletions cut 5 bases from V and 4 bases from J, with 11 bases between. Germline lookup yields CDR1 SGHAT and CDR2 FQNNGV. CDR3 region: CASSPGGRETQYF. CDR3 DNA: TGTGCCAGCAGCCCGGGGGGCCGAGAGACCCAGTACTTC.

This clone was counted only a few times. The V call is TRBV2, the J call TRBJ2-3; 14 bases are a match to TRBD2. The germline V gene encodes CDR1 SNHLY and CDR2 FYNNEI. V shed 6 bases, J shed 3 bases, and the junction held 2 bases outside the gene matches. The CDR3 is 15 residues long. CDR3 loop: CASRGTSGGTDTQYF. DNA for the CDR3: TGTGCCAGCAGGGGGACTAGCGGGGGTACAGATACGCAGTATTTT.

The genes are TRBV6-2 or TRBV6-3 and TRBJ2-1; D remains unclear. Germline V gene lookup returns CDR1 MNHEY and CDR2 SVGEGT. The CDR3 contains 12 residues. Trimming left V 2 bases short and J 7 bases short, with 6 bases between. The CDR3 loop is CASSYLVNEQFF. CDR3 in DNA: TGTGCCAGCAGTTACCTGGTTAATGAGCAGTTCTTC.

The CDR3 protein is CASSYSDGVGQPQHF. The CDR3 DNA is TGTGCCAGCAGTTACTCGGACGGGGTCGGGCAGCCCCAGCATTTT. The chain carries TRBV6-2 or TRBV6-3 and TRBJ1-5; D gene uncertain. CDR1 MNHEY and CDR2 SVGEGT come from the germline V gene. The CDR3 totals 15 residues. The V end lost 0 bases, the J end lost 7 bases, and 13 bases lay between the germline ends.

The V gene is TRBV7-6, the J gene TRBJ2-2; no firm D call. V lost 1 base and J lost 2, with 8 bases in between. CDR3 length: 15 residues. The germline gives CDR1 SGHVS, CDR2 FNYEAQ. The CDR3 sequence is CASSLVSGNTGELFF. CDR3 in DNA: TGTGCCAGCAGCTTAGTGTCTGGCAACACCGGGGAGCTGTTTTTT.

The rearrangement joins TRBV6-5 to TRBJ1-3; 9 bases fit TRBD1. CDR1 and CDR2 from the germline V gene are MNHEY and SVGAGI. There are 15 residues in the CDR3. The V gene end was trimmed by 10 bases and the J gene end by 3 bases; junction bases not matched to a gene: 10. The CDR3 DNA is TGTGCCACCACCCCCCGGACAGGGGATGGAAACACCATATATTTT. Encoded protein: CATTPRTGDGNTIYF.

The chain is built from TRBV18 and TRBJ1-3; D gene uncertain. The germline gives CDR1 KGHSH, CDR2 LQKENI. The CDR3 has 16 amino acids. V was trimmed by 1 base and J by 4 bases, leaving 14 bases between them. The CDR3 nucleotides are TGTGCCAGCTCACCACTTTCGGAAGGGCCAGGAAACACCATATATTTT. Translated: CASSPLSEGPGNTIYF.